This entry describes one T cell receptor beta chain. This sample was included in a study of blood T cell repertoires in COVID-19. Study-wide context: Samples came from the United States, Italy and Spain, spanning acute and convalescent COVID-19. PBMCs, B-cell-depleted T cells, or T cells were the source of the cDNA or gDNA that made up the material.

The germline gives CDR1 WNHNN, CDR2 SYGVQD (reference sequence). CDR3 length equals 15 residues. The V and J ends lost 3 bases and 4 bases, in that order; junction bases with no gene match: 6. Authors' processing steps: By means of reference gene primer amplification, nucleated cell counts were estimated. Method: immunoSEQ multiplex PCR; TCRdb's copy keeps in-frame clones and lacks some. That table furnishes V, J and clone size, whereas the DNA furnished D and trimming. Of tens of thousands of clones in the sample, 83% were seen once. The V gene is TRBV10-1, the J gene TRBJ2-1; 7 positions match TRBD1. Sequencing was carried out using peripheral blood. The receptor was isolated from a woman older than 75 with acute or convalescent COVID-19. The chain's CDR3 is CASSDGRQGYNEQFF. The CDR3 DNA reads TGCGCCAGCAGTGACGGTAGACAGGGATACAATGAGCAGTTCTTC.